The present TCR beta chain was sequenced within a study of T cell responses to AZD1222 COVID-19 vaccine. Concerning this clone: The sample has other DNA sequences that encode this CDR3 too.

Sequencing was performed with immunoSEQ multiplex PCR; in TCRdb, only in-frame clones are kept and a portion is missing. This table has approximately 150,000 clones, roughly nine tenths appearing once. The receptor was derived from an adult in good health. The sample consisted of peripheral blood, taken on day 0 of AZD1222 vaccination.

The CDR3 reads CASSLGDRNTGELFF. The CDR3, as DNA: TGCGCCAGCAGCTTGGGTGACAGGAACACCGGGGAGCTGTTTTTT. The chain is built from TRBV5-1 and TRBJ2-2; D is possibly TRBD1 (5 bases). Trimming removed 0 bases at V and 1 base at J, with 7 bases between. CDR3 length: 15 amino acids. The germline V gene has CDR1 SGHRS and CDR2 YFSETQ.